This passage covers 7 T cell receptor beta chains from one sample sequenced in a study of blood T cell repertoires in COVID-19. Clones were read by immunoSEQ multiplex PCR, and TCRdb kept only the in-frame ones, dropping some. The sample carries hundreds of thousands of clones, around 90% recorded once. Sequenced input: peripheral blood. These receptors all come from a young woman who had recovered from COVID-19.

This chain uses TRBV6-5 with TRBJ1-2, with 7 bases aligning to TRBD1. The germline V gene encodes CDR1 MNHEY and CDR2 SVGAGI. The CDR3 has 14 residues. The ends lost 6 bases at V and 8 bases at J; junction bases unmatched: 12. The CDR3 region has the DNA TGTGCCAGCAGCCTCCTCGACAGGGAAGGCGGCTACACCTTC. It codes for CASSLLDREGGYTF.

In DNA, the CDR3 is TGCGCCAGCAGCCCTAGGGACAAAACCGAAGCTTTCTTT. This encodes CASSPRDKTEAFF. The rearrangement uses TRBV4-1 and TRBJ1-1; D might be TRBD1 (6 bases). Germline V CDR1 and CDR2: MGHRA, YSYEKL. Trimming cost V 4 bases and J 8 bases, with 14 bases left between them. This CDR3 spans 13 amino acids.

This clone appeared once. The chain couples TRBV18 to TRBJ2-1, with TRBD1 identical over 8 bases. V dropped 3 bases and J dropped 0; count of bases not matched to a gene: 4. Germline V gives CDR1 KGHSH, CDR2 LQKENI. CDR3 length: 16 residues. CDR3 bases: TGTGCCAGCTCACCGGGACAGGCGAGCTCCTACAATGAGCAGTTCTTC. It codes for CASSPGQASSYNEQFF.

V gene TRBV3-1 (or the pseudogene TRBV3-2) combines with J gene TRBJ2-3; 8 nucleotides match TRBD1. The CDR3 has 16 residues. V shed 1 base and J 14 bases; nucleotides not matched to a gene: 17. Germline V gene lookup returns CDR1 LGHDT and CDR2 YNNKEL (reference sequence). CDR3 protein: CASSQAPGGARVWLYF. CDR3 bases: TGTGCCAGCAGCCAAGCACCAGGGGGCGCTCGGGTTTGGCTGTATTTT.

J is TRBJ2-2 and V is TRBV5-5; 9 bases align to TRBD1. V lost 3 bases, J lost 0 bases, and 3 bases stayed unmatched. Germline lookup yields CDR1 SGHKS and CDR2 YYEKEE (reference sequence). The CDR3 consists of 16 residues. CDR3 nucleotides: TGTGCCAGCAGCTGGGGACAGGGCTCGAACACCGGGGAGCTGTTTTTT. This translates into CASSWGQGSNTGELFF.

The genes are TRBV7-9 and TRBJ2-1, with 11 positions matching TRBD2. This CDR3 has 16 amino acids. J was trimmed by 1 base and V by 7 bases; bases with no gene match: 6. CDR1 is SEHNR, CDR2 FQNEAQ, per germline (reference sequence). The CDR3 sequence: CASTKASGRSYNEQFF. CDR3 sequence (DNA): TGTGCCAGCACCAAGGCTAGCGGGAGGTCCTACAATGAGCAGTTCTTC.

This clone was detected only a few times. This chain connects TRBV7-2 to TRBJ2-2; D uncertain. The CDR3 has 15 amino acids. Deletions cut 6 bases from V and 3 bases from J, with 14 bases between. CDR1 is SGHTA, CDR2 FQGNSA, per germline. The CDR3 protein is CASSYIYLDTGELFF. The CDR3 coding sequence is TGTGCCAGCAGTTATATCTATCTTGACACCGGGGAGCTGTTTTTT. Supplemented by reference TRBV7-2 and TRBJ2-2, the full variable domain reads GAGVSQSPSNKVTEKGKDVELRCDPISGHTALYWYRQSLGQGLEFLIYFQGNSAPDKSGLPSDRFSAERTGGSVSTLTIQRTQQEDSAVYLCASSYIYLDTGELFFGEGSRLTVL.